The rows below give T cell receptor beta chains drawn from one sample of a study of CD8 T cells in Susac syndrome. TCRdb independently ran MiXCR on the immunoSEQ multiplex PCR reads; one entry per CDR3 protein. Among around 150,000 distinct CDR3 sequences listed, 90% to 95% were seen once. Input material: CD4+ T cells from PBMCs. The origin of the receptors is a human donor in good health. The CDR3 runs from the conserved cysteine through the conserved F or W. A D gene is named only where the DNA matches it firmly. Clone size, where shown, is once, few, many, or a class for clones that have expanded.

V	D	J	size	DNA	CDR3
TRBV12-2	-	TRBJ2-5	-	TGTGCAAGTCGCTTACGGCCATCCCCGGACACCGCGTACCAAGAGACCCAGTACTTC	CASRLRPSPDTAYQETQYF
TRBV2	-	TRBJ1-5	-	TGTGCCAGCAGTCCGGACGGGGAAAATCAGCCCCAGCATTTT	CASSPDGENQPQHF
TRBV12-3/TRBV12-4	-	TRBJ2-5	-	TGTGCCAGCAGTTTGGACTACCACGGGGAGACCCAGTACTTC	CASSLDYHGETQYF
TRBV12-3/TRBV12-4	-	TRBJ2-1	-	TGTGCCAGCAGGCTGCGAGACATATACAATGAGCAGTTCTTC	CASRLRDIYNEQFF
TRBV2	-	TRBJ1-3	once	TGTGCCAGCAGTGACTGGCAGTCCTCTGGAAACACCATATATTTT	CASSDWQSSGNTIYF
TRBV9	TRBD2	TRBJ2-1	-	TGTGCCAGCAGCGTAGCTCCAACTAGCGGGGGCAATGAGCAGTTCTTC	CASSVAPTSGGNEQFF
TRBV7-9	TRBD1	TRBJ2-1	once	TGTGCCAGCAGCCAAGCGAAGTCCCTCGGGGACAGGGGGTGGAATGAGCAGTTCTTC	CASSQAKSLGDRGWNEQFF
TRBV19	TRBD1	TRBJ1-5	-	TGTGCCAGTAGCCTACAGGGGAACCTAGCAGGACAGCCCCAGCATTTT	CASSLQGNLAGQPQHF
TRBV20-1	TRBD1	TRBJ1-2	-	TGCAGTGCTAGAGAAGGCAGGGGGTGGGAGGGCTACACCTTC	CSAREGRGWEGYTF
TRBV27	TRBD2	TRBJ2-7	-	TGTGCCAGCAGTCCAACTAGCGGGGTTTACGAGCAGTACTTC	CASSPTSGVYEQYF
TRBV5-1	TRBD1	TRBJ1-1	once	TGCGCCAGCAGCTTGACAGGACAGGAGAACACTGAAGCTTTCTTT	CASSLTGQENTEAFF
TRBV6-5	TRBD1	TRBJ2-3	-	TGTGCCAGCAGTTACTTGCCGGGACAGGGGACAGATACGCAGTATTTT	CASSYLPGQGTDTQYF
TRBV7-2	-	TRBJ2-2	-	TGTGCCAGCAGCTTTCCCCGAGGGGAGCTGTTTTTT	CASSFPRGELFF
TRBV5-4	-	TRBJ1-1	once	TGTGCCAGCAGCTTTAGCTGGGGAGGCGACACTGAAGCTTTCTTT	CASSFSWGGDTEAFF
TRBV6-5	TRBD1	TRBJ1-2	-	TGTGCCAGCAGTTACTCAGGGACAGGGGAGAGTGGCTACACCTTC	CASSYSGTGESGYTF
TRBV15	-	TRBJ1-6	-	TGTGCCACCAGCAAACAGGGAGGGGGGAATTCACCCCTCCACTTT	CATSKQGGGNSPLHF
TRBV6-2/TRBV6-3	TRBD2	TRBJ2-1	-	TGTGCCAGCAGTTACTCAGGGACTAGACGCAATGAGCAGTTCTTC	CASSYSGTRRNEQFF
TRBV29-1	-	TRBJ1-2	-	TGCAGCGTTGACAGCTATGGCTACACCTTC	CSVDSYGYTF
TRBV3-1	TRBD2	TRBJ2-1	-	TGTGCCAGCAGCCAGCTAGCGGGGGGGCTGGTCGCTGAGCAGTTCTTC	CASSQLAGGLVAEQFF
TRBV20-1	-	TRBJ2-5	-	TGCAGTGCTAGTGGGGCCCCAGGAGAGACCCAGTACTTC	CSASGAPGETQYF
TRBV11-2	-	TRBJ1-4	few	TGTGCCAGCAGCTTGGAAGGTGAAAAACTGTTTTTT	CASSLEGEKLFF
TRBV7-2	-	TRBJ2-5	once	TGTGCCAGCAGAGATCGAACCGGTGGAGAGACCCAGTACTTC	CASRDRTGGETQYF
TRBV27	-	TRBJ1-5	once	TGTGCCAGCAGTGTGTCGTGGCGGGGCGATCAGCCCCAGCATTTT	CASSVSWRGDQPQHF
TRBV20-1	-	TRBJ1-2	-	TGCAGTGCTAGAGATGATGGCTACACCTTC	CSARDDGYTF
TRBV20-1	TRBD2	TRBJ2-5	-	TGCAGCCCTGGAACAGCGGGGGGAGAGACCCAGTACTTC	CSPGTAGGETQYF
TRBV2	TRBD1	TRBJ1-1	once	TGTGCCAGTAACAGGGGGAGATCTGGGAACACTGAAGCTTTCTTT	CASNRGRSGNTEAFF
TRBV29-1	-	TRBJ1-2	-	TGCAGCGCCGGATCCCGGACAAGTCGAGGCTACACCTTC	CSAGSRTSRGYTF
TRBV3-1	-	TRBJ2-2	-	TGTGCCAGCAGCCTGACAGAGTCGACCGGGGAGCTGTTTTTT	CASSLTESTGELFF
TRBV20-1	-	TRBJ2-7	-	TGCAGTGCTAGAGACCCTCGGAGGGGGGACTACGAGCAGTACTTC	CSARDPRRGDYEQYF
TRBV7-2	TRBD2	TRBJ2-7	-	TGTGCCAGCAGACCTAGCGGGGGGAGGGGCTCCTACGAGCAGTACTTC	CASRPSGGRGSYEQYF
TRBV7-8	TRBD2	TRBJ2-3	-	TGTGCCAGCACCTCACGACTAGCGGGGGCCCTAATGTTTAGCACAGATACGCAGTATTTT	CASTSRLAGALMFSTDTQYF
TRBV15	TRBD1	TRBJ1-5	-	TGTGCCACCAGCGTCTCCGGGACAGGGGGCGGGCAGCCCCAGCATTTT	CATSVSGTGGGQPQHF
TRBV4-1	-	TRBJ2-1	-	TGCGCCAGCAGCCAAGACGGTCAAGGCTACAATGAGCAGTTCTTC	CASSQDGQGYNEQFF
TRBV29-1	-	TRBJ1-4	-	TGCAGCGTGGACGGAGGGGCAACTAATGAAAAACTGTTTTTT	CSVDGGATNEKLFF
TRBV5-1	-	TRBJ1-4	-	TGCGCCAGCAGTCAATCGAGGCAGGGATGGGAAAAACTGTTTTTT	CASSQSRQGWEKLFF
TRBV3-1	-	TRBJ2-7	-	TGTGCCAGCAGCCAAGTAAAGAATTCCTACGAGCAGTACTTC	CASSQVKNSYEQYF
TRBV7-9	-	TRBJ2-5	-	TGTGCCAGCAGCAACCGGGGGAAGGAGGAGACCCAGTACTTC	CASSNRGKEETQYF
TRBV11-1	-	TRBJ2-1	-	TGTGCCAGCAGCTTGGAGACTAGTGGCAATGAGCAGTTCTTC	CASSLETSGNEQFF
TRBV2	-	TRBJ2-7	-	TGTGCCAGCAGTGAAGTTCAGGGTTACGAGCAGTACTTC	CASSEVQGYEQYF
TRBV14	TRBD1	TRBJ2-5	-	TGTGCCAGCAGCCAAGTAACAGGGGGTTCACAAGAGACCCAGTACTTC	CASSQVTGGSQETQYF
TRBV29-1	-	TRBJ2-3	-	TGCAGCGTTGGGGTAAACCCCACAGATACGCAGTATTTT	CSVGVNPTDTQYF
TRBV9	TRBD1	TRBJ1-1	-	TGTGCCAGCAGCGAGCGGACAGGACCGAACACTGAAGCTTTCTTT	CASSERTGPNTEAFF
TRBV4-1	-	TRBJ2-7	-	TGCGCCAGCAGCCAAGAAAGGACGGACCTTACTACCGACGAGCAGTACTTC	CASSQERTDLTTDEQYF
TRBV15	TRBD1	TRBJ2-7	-	TGTGCCACCAGCACCACCTGGGACAGCTACGAGCAGTACTTC	CATSTTWDSYEQYF
TRBV2	TRBD1	TRBJ1-5	-	TGTGCCAGCAGTAGGACAGGCCGTAGCAATCAGCCCCAGCATTTT	CASSRTGRSNQPQHF
TRBV6-5	-	TRBJ1-2	-	TGTGCCAGCAGTTACTCGGGGGGGCAGTACTATGGCTACACCTTC	CASSYSGGQYYGYTF
TRBV3-1	-	TRBJ1-5	once	TGTGCCAGCAGCCACTCCCTTCAGCCCCAGCATTTT	CASSHSLQPQHF
TRBV5-1	-	TRBJ1-1	-	TGCGCCAGCAGCACCTGGGGAGCGGGGGACACTGAAGCTTTCTTT	CASSTWGAGDTEAFF
TRBV5-1	-	TRBJ1-5	-	TGCGCCAGCAGCTTGGAAGCCAGGGGCAATCAGCCCCAGCATTTT	CASSLEARGNQPQHF
TRBV20-1	TRBD2	TRBJ2-3	-	TGCAGTGCTGAGCCCCTAGCGGGGCGCACAGATACGCAGTATTTT	CSAEPLAGRTDTQYF
TRBV5-1	-	TRBJ1-1	-	TGCGCCAGCAGCTTGGCCGTACTCTCCGGGAACACTGAAGCTTTCTTT	CASSLAVLSGNTEAFF
TRBV12-3/TRBV12-4	TRBD1	TRBJ2-7	once	TGTGCCAGCAGCTACGGGACAGCCTACGAGCAGTACTTC	CASSYGTAYEQYF
TRBV4-1	-	TRBJ2-7	-	TGCGCCAGCAGCCAAGTGGACGGAACCTACGAGCAGTACTTC	CASSQVDGTYEQYF
TRBV29-1	-	TRBJ2-5	-	TGCAGCATCCAAGCAGAATTTGGCCAGACCCAGTACTTC	CSIQAEFGQTQYF
TRBV18	-	TRBJ2-5	-	TGTGCCAGCTCATCTAGGACTACCTCGGAGACCCAGTACTTC	CASSSRTTSETQYF
TRBV12-3/TRBV12-4	-	TRBJ1-4	once	TGTGCCAGCAGTTTGGGTCCGTACGAAAAACTGTTTTTT	CASSLGPYEKLFF
TRBV20-1	TRBD1	TRBJ1-2	once	TGCAGTGCTCGGACAGGGTCGACCTATGGCTACACCTTC	CSARTGSTYGYTF
TRBV5-1	-	TRBJ2-7	-	TGCGCCAGCAGCTTGGAAGCGCCGGTAGGAGCCGAGCAGTACTTC	CASSLEAPVGAEQYF
TRBV19	-	TRBJ2-2	-	TGTGCCAGTAGTATGATAGGTACAAGTAGCGGGGAGCTGTTTTTT	CASSMIGTSSGELFF
TRBV2	-	TRBJ2-1	-	TGTGCCAGCGTCGTAGGACTTTTCAATGAGCAGTTCTTC	CASVVGLFNEQFF